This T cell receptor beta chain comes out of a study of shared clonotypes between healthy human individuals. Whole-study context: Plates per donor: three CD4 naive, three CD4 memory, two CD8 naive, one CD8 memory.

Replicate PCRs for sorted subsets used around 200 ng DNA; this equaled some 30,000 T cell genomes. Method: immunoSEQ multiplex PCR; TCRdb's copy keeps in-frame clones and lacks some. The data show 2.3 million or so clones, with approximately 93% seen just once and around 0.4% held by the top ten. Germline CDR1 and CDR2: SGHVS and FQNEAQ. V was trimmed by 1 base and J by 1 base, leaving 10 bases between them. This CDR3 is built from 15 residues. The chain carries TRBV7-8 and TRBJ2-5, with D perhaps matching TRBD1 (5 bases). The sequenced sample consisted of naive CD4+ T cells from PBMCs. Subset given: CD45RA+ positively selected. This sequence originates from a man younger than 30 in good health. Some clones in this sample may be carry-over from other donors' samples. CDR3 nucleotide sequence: TGTGCCAGCAGCTTAGGCGTGACAGTCCAAGAGACCCAGTACTTC. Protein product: CASSLGVTVQETQYF.